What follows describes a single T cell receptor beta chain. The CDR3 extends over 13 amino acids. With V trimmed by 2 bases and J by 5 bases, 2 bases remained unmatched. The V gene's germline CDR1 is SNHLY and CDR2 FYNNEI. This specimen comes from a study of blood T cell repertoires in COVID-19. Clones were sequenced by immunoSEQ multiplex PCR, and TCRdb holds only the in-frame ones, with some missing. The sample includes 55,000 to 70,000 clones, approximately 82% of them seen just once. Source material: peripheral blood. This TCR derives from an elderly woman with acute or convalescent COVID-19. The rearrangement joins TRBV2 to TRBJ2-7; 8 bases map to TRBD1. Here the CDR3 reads CASSELTGDEQYF. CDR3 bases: TGTGCCAGCAGTGAACTGACAGGGGACGAGCAGTACTTC.